The T cell receptor (beta chain) under discussion was sequenced for a study of blood T cells in healthy people across ages. This clonotype was seen once. A read error may be the cause here, since a much bigger clone is one base away. The conserved final phenylalanine or tryptophan is absent from the CDR3, which likely points to a read error. The sample providers were healthy Caucasian people from Russia, aged roughly 6 to 95. Isolated per sample were at least 7 million PBMCs. Next came a second PCR, run for roughly 6 to 11 cycles, which used a sample-barcoded 5' primer along with a J-beta primer mix. TCRdb reanalysed the 5' RACE reads using MiXCR and keeps one entry per CDR3 protein. This table holds around 1,800,000 distinct CDR3 sequences, 30% to 40% found once. V lost 0 bases, J lost 13 bases, and 20 bases lay in between. The germline CDR1 and CDR2 sequences are SGHRS and YFSETQ. The CDR3 spans 15 residues.

V is TRBV5-1 and J is TRBJ2-4, with D maybe TRBD1 (6 bases). The source is a human donor in good health. Sequencing input: blood. The CDR3 here is CASSLAWTDHGEQYC. The CDR3 DNA reads TGCGCCAGCAGCTTGGCCTGGACAGACCACGGGGAGCAGTACTGC.